This T cell receptor beta chain derives from a study of beta chain features in type 1 diabetes. Regarding the study as a whole: All four CD4+ subsets of Type 1 diabetes patients contained TCRB CDR3s that were moderately but significantly shorter.

Concerning this clone itself: Its antigen is unidentified.

The authors reverse transcribed all of the isolated RNA, so sequencing captured expressed TCRB transcripts. The protocol was immunoSEQ multiplex PCR, while the TCRdb copy is restricted to in-frame clones and leaves out a portion. The sample holds around 44,000 clones, 66% seen once. CDR3 length: 19 amino acids. Looked up from germline, CDR1 is SGHTA and CDR2 is FQGNSA. V was cut by 2 bases and J by 6 bases, with 29 bases left in between. This sequence originates from a woman between 18 and 29 years old with type 1 diabetes. Sequencing was done on a sample of Tregs from blood. The chain is built from TRBV7-2 and TRBJ2-7, with a possible D match to TRBD2 (5 bases). DNA for the CDR3: TGTGCCAGCAGCTTAAACGTTAGGCTAGCCTCTCGGCTCGGGCGCGAGCAGTACTTC. It encodes CASSLNVRLASRLGREQYF.